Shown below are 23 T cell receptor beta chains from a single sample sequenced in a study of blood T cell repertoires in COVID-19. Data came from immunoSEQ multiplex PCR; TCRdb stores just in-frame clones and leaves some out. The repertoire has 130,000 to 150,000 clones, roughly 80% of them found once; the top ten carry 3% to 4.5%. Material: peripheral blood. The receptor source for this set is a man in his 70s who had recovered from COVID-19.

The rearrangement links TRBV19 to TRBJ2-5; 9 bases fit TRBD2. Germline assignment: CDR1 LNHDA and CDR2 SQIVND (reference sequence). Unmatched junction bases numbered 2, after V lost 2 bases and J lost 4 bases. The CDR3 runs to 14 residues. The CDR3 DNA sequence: TGTGCCAGTAGTATAAGAGCGGGAGGAGAGACCCAGTACTTC. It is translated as CASSIRAGGETQYF.

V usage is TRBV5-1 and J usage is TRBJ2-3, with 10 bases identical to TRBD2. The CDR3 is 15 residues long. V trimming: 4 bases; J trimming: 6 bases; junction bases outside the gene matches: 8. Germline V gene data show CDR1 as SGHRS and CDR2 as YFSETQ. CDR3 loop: CASSPSGRAVDTQYF. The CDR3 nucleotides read TGCGCCAGCAGCCCAAGCGGGAGGGCCGTGGATACGCAGTATTTT.

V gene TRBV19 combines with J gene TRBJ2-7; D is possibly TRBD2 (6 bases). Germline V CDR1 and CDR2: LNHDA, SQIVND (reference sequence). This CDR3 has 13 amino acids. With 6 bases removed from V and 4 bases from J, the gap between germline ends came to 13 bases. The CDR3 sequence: CASSPGTWYEQYF. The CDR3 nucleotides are TGTGCCAGTAGCCCTGGGACTTGGTACGAGCAGTACTTC. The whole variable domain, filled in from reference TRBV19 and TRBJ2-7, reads DGGITQSPKYLFRKEGQNVTLSCEQNLNHDAMYWYRQDPGQGLRLIYYSQIVNDFQKGDIAEGYSVSREKKESFPLTVTSAQKNPTAFYLCASSPGTWYEQYFGPGTRLTVT.

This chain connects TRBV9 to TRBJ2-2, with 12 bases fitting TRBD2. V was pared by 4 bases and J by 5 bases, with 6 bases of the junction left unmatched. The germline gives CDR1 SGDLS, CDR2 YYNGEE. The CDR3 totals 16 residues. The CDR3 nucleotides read TGTGCCAGCAGCCTGACCGGGACTAGCGGGACCGGGGAGCTGTTTTTT. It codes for CASSLTGTSGTGELFF.

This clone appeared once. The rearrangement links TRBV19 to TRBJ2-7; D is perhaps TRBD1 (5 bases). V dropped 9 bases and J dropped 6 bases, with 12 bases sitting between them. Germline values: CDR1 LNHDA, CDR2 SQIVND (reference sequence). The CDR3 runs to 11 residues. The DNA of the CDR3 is TGTGCCAGCCAGCAGGGCGGCGAGCAGTACTTC. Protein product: CASQQGGEQYF.

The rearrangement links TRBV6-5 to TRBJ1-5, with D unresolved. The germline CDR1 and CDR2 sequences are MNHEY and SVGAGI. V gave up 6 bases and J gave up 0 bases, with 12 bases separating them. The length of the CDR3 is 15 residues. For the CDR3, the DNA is TGTGCCAGCAGAAGATGGGCAGATAGCAATCAGCCCCAGCATTTT. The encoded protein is CASRRWADSNQPQHF.

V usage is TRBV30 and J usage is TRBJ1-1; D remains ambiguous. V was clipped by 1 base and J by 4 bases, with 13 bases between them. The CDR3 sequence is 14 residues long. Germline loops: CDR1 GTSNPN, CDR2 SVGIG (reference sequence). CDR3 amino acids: CAWSGSGFATEAFF. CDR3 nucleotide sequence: TGTGCCTGGAGTGGTTCAGGTTTCGCCACTGAAGCTTTCTTT.

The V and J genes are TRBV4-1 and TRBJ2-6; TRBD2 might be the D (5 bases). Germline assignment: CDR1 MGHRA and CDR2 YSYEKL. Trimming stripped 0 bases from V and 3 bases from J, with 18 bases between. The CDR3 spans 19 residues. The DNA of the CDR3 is TGCGCCAGCAGCCAAGATCGGGCCGCATCGGGAAGTGGGGCCAACGTCCTGACTTTC. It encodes CASSQDRAASGSGANVLTF.

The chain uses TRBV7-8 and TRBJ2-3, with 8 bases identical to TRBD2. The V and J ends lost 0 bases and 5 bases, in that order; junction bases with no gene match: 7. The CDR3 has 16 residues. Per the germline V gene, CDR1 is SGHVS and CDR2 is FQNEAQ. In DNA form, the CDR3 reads TGTGCCAGCAGCTTAGCGGCCGGGAGGGCCATAGATACGCAGTATTTT. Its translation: CASSLAAGRAIDTQYF.

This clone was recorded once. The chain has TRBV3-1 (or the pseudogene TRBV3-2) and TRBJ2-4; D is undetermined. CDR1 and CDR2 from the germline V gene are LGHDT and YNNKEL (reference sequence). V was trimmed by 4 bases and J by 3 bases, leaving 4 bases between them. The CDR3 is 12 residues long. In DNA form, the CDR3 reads TGTGCCAGCAGCCCCAGCAAAAACATTCAGTACTTC. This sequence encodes CASSPSKNIQYF.

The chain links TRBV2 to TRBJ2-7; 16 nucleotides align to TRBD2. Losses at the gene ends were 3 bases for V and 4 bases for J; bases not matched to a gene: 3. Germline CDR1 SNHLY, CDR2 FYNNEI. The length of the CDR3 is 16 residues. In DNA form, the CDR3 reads TGTGCCAGCAGTGAGGGACTAGCGGGAGGGCCGTACGAGCAGTACTTC. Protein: CASSEGLAGGPYEQYF.

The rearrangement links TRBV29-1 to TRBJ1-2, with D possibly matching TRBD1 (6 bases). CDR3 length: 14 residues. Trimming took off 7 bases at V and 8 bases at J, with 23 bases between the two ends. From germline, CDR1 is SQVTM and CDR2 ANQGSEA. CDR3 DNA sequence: TGCAGCGGGTCTATGGTCGACAGGACCGAAGGCTACACCTTC. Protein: CSGSMVDRTEGYTF.

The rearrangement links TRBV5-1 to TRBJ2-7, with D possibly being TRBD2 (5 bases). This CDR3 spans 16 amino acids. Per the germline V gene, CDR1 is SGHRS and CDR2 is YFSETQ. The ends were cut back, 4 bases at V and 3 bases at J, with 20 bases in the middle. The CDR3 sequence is CASSLLPGGSFYEQYF. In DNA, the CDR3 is TGCGCCAGCAGCCTTTTGCCCGGCGGGTCTTTCTACGAGCAGTACTTC.

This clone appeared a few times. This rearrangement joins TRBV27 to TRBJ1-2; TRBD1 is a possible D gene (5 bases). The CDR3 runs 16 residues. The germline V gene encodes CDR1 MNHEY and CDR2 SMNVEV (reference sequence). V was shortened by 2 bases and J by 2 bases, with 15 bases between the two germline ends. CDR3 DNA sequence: TGTGCCAGCAGTTTAAAGGGGTTCCCATCGAACTATGGCTACACCTTC. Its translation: CASSLKGFPSNYGYTF.

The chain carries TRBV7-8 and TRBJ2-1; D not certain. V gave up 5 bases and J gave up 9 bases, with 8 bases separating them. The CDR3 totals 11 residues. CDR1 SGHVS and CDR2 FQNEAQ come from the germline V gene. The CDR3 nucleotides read TGTGCCAGCAGCCCAACATCTGAGCAGTTCTTC. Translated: CASSPTSEQFF. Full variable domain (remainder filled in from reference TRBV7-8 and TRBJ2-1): GAGVSQSPRYKVAKRGQDVALRCDPISGHVSLFWYQQALGQGPEFLTYFQNEAQLDKSGLPSDRFFAERPEGSVSTLKIQRTQQEDSAVYLCASSPTSEQFFGPGTRLTVL.

CDR3 amino acids: CASSPGQERKLAGVWGARGEQYF. CDR3 bases: TGTGCCAGCAGTCCGGGACAAGAAAGGAAACTAGCGGGAGTTTGGGGGGCCCGCGGGGAGCAGTACTTC. The chain links TRBV6-7 to TRBJ2-7; 11 bases align to TRBD2. TRBV6-7 is an open reading frame, and its role is uncertain. With V trimmed by 5 bases and J by 7 bases, 34 bases remained unmatched. CDR3 size: 23 residues.

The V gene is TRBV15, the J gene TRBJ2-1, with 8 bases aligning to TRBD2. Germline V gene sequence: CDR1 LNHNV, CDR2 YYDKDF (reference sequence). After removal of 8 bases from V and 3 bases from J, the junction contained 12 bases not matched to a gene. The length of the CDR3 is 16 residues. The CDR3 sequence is CATSRGSGSVYNEQFF. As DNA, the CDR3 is TGTGCCACCTCCCGTGGAAGCGGGAGTGTCTACAATGAGCAGTTCTTC.

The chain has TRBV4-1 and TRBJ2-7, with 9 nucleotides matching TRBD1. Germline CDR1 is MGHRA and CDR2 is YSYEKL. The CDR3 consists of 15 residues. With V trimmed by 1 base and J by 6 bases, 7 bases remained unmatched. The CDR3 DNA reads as TGCGCCAGCAGCCAAGCGACCGGGACAGGGAGCGAGCAGTACTTC. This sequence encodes CASSQATGTGSEQYF.

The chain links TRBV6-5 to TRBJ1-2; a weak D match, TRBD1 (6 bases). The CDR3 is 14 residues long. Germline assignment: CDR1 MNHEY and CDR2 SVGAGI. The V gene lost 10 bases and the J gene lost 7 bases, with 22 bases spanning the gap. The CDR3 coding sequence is TGTGCCACCCTACCTCCTGGACAGCAGGGTGGCTACACCTTC. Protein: CATLPPGQQGGYTF.

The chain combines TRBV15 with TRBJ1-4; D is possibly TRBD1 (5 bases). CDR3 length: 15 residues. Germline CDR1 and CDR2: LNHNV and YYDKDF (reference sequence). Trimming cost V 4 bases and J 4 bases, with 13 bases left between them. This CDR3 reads CATSTTARYNEKLFF. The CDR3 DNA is TGTGCCACCAGCACGACAGCTAGGTATAATGAAAAACTGTTTTTT.

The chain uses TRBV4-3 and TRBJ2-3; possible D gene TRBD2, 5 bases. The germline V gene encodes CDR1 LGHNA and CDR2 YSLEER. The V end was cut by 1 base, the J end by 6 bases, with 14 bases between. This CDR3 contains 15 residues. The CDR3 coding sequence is TGCGCCAGCAGCCAAGCCCCTTCCCGCGGGGATACGCAGTATTTT. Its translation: CASSQAPSRGDTQYF.

The CDR3 protein is CASSFADTQYF. The DNA of the CDR3 is TGTGCCAGCAGTTTCGCAGATACGCAGTATTTT. The chain couples TRBV12-3 or TRBV12-4 to TRBJ2-3; the D is unclear. V lost 3 bases and J lost 4, with 2 bases in between. This CDR3 is 11 amino acids long.

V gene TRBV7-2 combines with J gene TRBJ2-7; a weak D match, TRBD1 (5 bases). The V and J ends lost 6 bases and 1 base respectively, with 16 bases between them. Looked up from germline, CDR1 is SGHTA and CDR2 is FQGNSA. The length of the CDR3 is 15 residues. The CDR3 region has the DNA TGTGCCAGCAGTTCTCGGGCAGGGCGATCCTACGAGCAGTACTTC. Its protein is CASSSRAGRSYEQYF. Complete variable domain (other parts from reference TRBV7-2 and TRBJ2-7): GAGVSQSPSNKVTEKGKDVELRCDPISGHTALYWYRQSLGQGLEFLIYFQGNSAPDKSGLPSDRFSAERTGGSVSTLTIQRTQQEDSAVYLCASSSRAGRSYEQYFGPGTRLTVT.